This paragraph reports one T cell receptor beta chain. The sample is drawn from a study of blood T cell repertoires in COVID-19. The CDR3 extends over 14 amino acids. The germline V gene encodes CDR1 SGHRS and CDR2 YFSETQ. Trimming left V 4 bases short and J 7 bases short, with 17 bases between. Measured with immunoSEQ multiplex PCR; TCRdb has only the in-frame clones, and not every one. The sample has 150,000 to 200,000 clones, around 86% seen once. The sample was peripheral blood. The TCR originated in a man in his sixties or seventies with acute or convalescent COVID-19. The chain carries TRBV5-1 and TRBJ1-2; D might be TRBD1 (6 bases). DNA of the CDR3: TGCGCCAGCAGCCCGGACAGCCAACGGGGTGGCTACACCTTC. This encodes CASSPDSQRGGYTF.